Following are 23 T cell receptor delta chains from one sample sequenced in a study of gamma-delta chains in newborns, infants, children. TCRdb made new clone calls on the reads using CATT. The data contain thousands of delta-chain clones, around 0.98% of them singletons. The sample consisted of blood. Every receptor here comes from a child who was a newborn, infant or young child, either healthy, febrile or measles-vaccinated (not recorded which).

Notes on this clone: It differs at one base from a far larger clone, so likely a read error. The chain combines TRDV2 with TRDJ3, with 7 nucleotides matching TRDD3. The CDR3 is 20 residues long. Looked up from germline, CDR1 is GEAIGNYY and CDR2 is EKD. Trimming cost V 0 bases and J 2 bases; bases outside gene matches: 12. The CDR3 sequence: CACDTGTWGVGAWDTRQMFF. For the CDR3, the DNA is TGTGCCTGTGACACCGGGACCTGGGGGGTAGGCGCCTGGGACACCCGACAGATGTTTTTC.

This clone was seen many times. With a far larger clone one base away, a read error is the likely cause. The chain employs TRDV2 and TRDJ2, with 9 bases that match TRDD3. Germline assignment: CDR1 GEAIGNYY and CDR2 EKD. The CDR3 is made up of 16 amino acids. In nucleotides, the CDR3 is TGTGCCCGTGACAAACTGGGGGAAGAATTGACAGCACAACTCTTCTTT. This translates into CARDKLGEELTAQLFF.

A word on this clone: The likely explanation is a read error, given a far larger clone one base away. The chain carries TRDV2 and TRDJ3; 10 bases line up with TRDD3. This CDR3 region has 20 residues. Germline V gene lookup returns CDR1 GEAIGNYY and CDR2 EKD. V was clipped by 3 bases and J by 2 bases; unmatched bases: 12. The CDR3 DNA follows: TGTGCCTGTGACGCCGGGACCTGGGGGATAGGCGCCTGGGACACCCGACAGATGTTTTTC. Its translation: CACDAGTWGIGAWDTRQMFF.

This clone has more than one count but fewer than ten. The TCRdb protein, from a much larger clone, departs from this DNA's translation at residue 15, likely by read error; the protein shown derives from the DNA. CDR3 region: CAFGLIRLGDKADKPIF. CDR3 nucleotide sequence: TGTGCCTTTGGCCTGATCCGTCTGGGGGATAAGGCCGATAAACCCATCTTT. The chain combines TRDV3 with TRDJ1; 10 bases are shared with TRDD3. This CDR3 is 17 amino acids long. Germline V gene data show CDR1 as TVYSNPD and CDR2 as GDNSRS (reference sequence). The complete variable domain, with remaining parts taken from reference TRDV3 and TRDJ1, reads CDKVTQSSPDQTVASGSEVVLLCTYDTVYSNPDLFWYRIRPDYSFQFVFYGDNSRSEGADFTQGRFSVKHILTQKAFHLVISPVRTEDSATYYCAFGLIRLGDKADKPIFGKGTRVTVEP.

Concerning this clone itself: With only one base between it and a far larger clone, this is likely a read error. This sample includes further DNA sequences coding for the same CDR3. The genes are TRDV2 and TRDJ3; 8 bases line up with TRDD3. From germline, CDR1 is GEAIGNYY and CDR2 EKD. With 0 bases clipped from V and 0 bases from J, the junction kept 9 bases outside the gene matches. The CDR3 contains 20 residues. CDR3 region: CACDTVLGDTRSWDTRQMFF. The CDR3, as DNA: TGTGCCTGTGACACCGTACTAGGGGATACCCGCTCCTGGGACACCCGACAGATGTTTTTC.

As regards this clone: TCRdb records a much larger clone's protein for this DNA, with a difference at residue 14 that likely arises from a read error; the protein given is the translation of the DNA. This chain joins TRDV2 and TRDJ1; TRDD3 matches at 8 bases. Germline assignment: CDR1 GEAIGNYY and CDR2 EKD. CDR3 length equals 16 residues. The CDR3, as DNA: TGTGCCTGTGACACCGTTGGGGGATCCTTAACCGATAAACACATCTTT. It translates to CACDTVGGSLTDKHIF.

Concerning this clone itself: The translation of this DNA and the TCRdb protein of a much larger clone differ at residue 9, probably owing to a read error; the protein shown here is translated from the DNA. The chain links TRDV2 to TRDJ3, with 10 positions matching TRDD3. V trimming: 2 bases; J trimming: 3 bases; junction bases outside the gene matches: 3. The germline V gene has CDR1 GEAIGNYY and CDR2 EKD. The CDR3 is made up of 17 amino acids. The CDR3 DNA follows: TGTGCCTGTGACAAACTGGGGGATTGCTGGGACACCCGACAGATGTTTTTC. Its translation is CACDKLGDCWDTRQMFF.

This clone occurred many times. A read error is the likely source, as a far larger clone sits one nucleotide away. V and J are TRDV2 and TRDJ2, with 9 bases lining up with TRDD3. The CDR3 length is 16 residues. CDR1 GEAIGNYY and CDR2 EKD come from the germline V gene. This chain's CDR3 is CACGTVGDTLTAQLFF. The CDR3 bases are TGTGCCTGTGGCACCGTGGGGGATACTTTGACAGCACAACTCTTCTTT.

For this clone: TCRdb's listed protein matches a much larger clone and diverges from this DNA's translation at residue 8, likely through a read error; the protein shown comes from the DNA. The genes are TRDV2 and TRDJ3; perhaps TRDD3 as D (6 bases). Germline CDR1 reads GEAIGNYY; CDR2 reads EKD. This CDR3 has 18 amino acids. The germline V and J ends were trimmed by 3 bases and 0 bases, with 14 bases remaining between them. CDR3 coding DNA: TGTGCCTGTGACGTGCTGGGGTCTAGCTCCTGGGACACCCGACAGATGTTTTTC. The encoded protein is CACDVLGSSSWDTRQMFF.

This clone rates as medium-sized. Just one base apart from a much larger clone, this may be a read error. The genes are TRDV2 and TRDJ3; TRDD3 agrees at 12 bases. The length of the CDR3 is 17 residues. CDR1 and CDR2 from the germline V gene are GEAIGNYY and EKD. The CDR3 sequence is CACDVLGDTWNTRQMFF. In nucleotides, the CDR3 is TGTGCCTGTGACGTACTGGGGGATACCTGGAACACCCGACAGATGTTTTTC.

With regard to this clone: The amino acid sequence in TCRdb belongs to a much larger clone and departs from this DNA's translation at residue 8, likely a sequencing read error; the sequence shown is translated from the DNA. The chain carries TRDV2 and TRDJ3; 8 bases align to TRDD3. The length of the CDR3 is 19 residues. V lost 3 bases to trimming and J lost 0 bases; unmatched junction nucleotides: 9. Germline values: CDR1 GEAIGNYY, CDR2 EKD. The CDR3 nucleotides read TGTGCCTGTGACGTACTGGGGGCTAAAAGCTCCTGGGACACCCGACAGATGTTTTTC. Amino acids: CACDVLGAKSSWDTRQMFF.

This clone has just a few counts. The protein TCRdb lists belongs to a much larger clone and differs from this DNA's translation at residue 11, which points to a read error; the protein shown is made from the DNA. The rearrangement joins TRDV2 to TRDJ3; perhaps TRDD3 as D (6 bases). There are 18 residues in the CDR3. Germline CDR1 and CDR2: GEAIGNYY and EKD. DNA of the CDR3: TGTGCCTGTGACACCGTGGGGGGGAGCTCCCGGGACACCCGACAGATGTTTTTC. It translates to CACDTVGGSSRDTRQMFF.

The chain has TRDV2 and TRDJ2; 11 nucleotides line up with TRDD3. CDR3 length: 16 residues. The V segment lost 1 base and the J segment 0 bases; nucleotides outside the gene matches: 0. Germline CDR1 GEAIGNYY, CDR2 EKD. The CDR3 coding sequence is TGTGCCTGTGACACTGGGGGATACGCTTTGACAGCACAACTCTTCTTT. Its translation is CACDTGGYALTAQLFF.

This clone has a handful of counts. This sequence may be a read error, since a much larger clone differs from it by one base. Within the sample, other DNA sequences also encode this same CDR3. This chain connects TRDV2 to TRDJ1; 8 positions match TRDD3. Germline lookup yields CDR1 GEAIGNYY and CDR2 EKD. The CDR3 length is 14 residues. The CDR3 region is CACDVLGDTDKLTF. The CDR3 region has the DNA TGTGCCTGTGACGTGCTGGGGGACACCGATAAACTCACCTTT.

A note on this clone: A far larger clone is a single base away, which makes a read error likely. The chain is built from TRDV2 and TRDJ3; 8 bases are a match to TRDD3. This CDR3 region has 17 residues. Germline CDR1 GEAIGNYY, CDR2 EKD. V was pared by 3 bases and J by 2 bases, with 5 bases of the junction left unmatched. The CDR3 loop reads CACDGPGDTWDTRQMFF. CDR3 nucleotides: TGTGCCTGTGACGGGCCGGGGGATACCTGGGACACCCGACAGATGTTTTTC.

By sample share, this clone is large (0.1 to 1%). Other DNA sequences in this specimen translate into the identical CDR3. The gene calls are TRDV2 and TRDJ3; TRDD3 agrees at 12 bases. CDR3 length equals 19 residues. Germline loops: CDR1 GEAIGNYY, CDR2 EKD. Unmatched junction bases numbered 4, after V lost 0 bases and J lost 2 bases. CDR3 DNA: TGTGCCTGTGACACCGTACTGGGGGATACCACCTGGGACACCCGACAGATGTTTTTC. Its protein is CACDTVLGDTTWDTRQMFF.

This clone has only a few counts. The TCRdb record carries a much larger clone's protein, which differs from this DNA's translation at residue 4; a read error is the likely cause, and the protein listed here is the DNA translation. This chain connects TRDV2 to TRDJ1; 11 bases agree with TRDD3. The CDR3 runs 14 residues. After removal of 4 bases from V and 8 bases from J, the junction contained 8 bases not matched to a gene. Germline CDR1 reads GEAIGNYY; CDR2 reads EKD. The CDR3 region is CACEVLGDKNKLIF. The CDR3 bases are TGTGCCTGTGAAGTACTGGGGGATAAGAACAAACTCATCTTT.

The sample holds a few counts of this clone. This could be a read error, since a much larger clone is one nucleotide away. The sample contains more than one DNA sequence encoding this CDR3. The rearrangement uses TRDV3 and TRDJ1; 13 bases agree with TRDD3. The CDR3 covers 20 residues. Germline CDR1 is TVYSNPD and CDR2 is GDNSRS (reference sequence). As DNA, the CDR3 is TGTGCCTTTAAGCGAGAGGATCGTACTGGGGGATACGCTTACACCGATAAACTTATCTTT. As protein: CAFKREDRTGGYAYTDKLIF.

This clone has at least ten counts. With only one base between it and a far larger clone, this is likely a read error. This CDR3 is also generated by other DNA sequences in the sample. V usage is TRDV1 and J usage is TRDJ2; possibly TRDD2 for D (9 bases). This CDR3 region has 20 residues. Germline assignment: CDR1 TSWWSYY and CDR2 QGS. The CDR3 reads CALGGAFLLGVNFLTAQLFF. The CDR3 DNA sequence: TGTGCTCTTGGGGGAGCCTTCCTACTGGGGGTCAACTTTTTGACGGCACAACTCTTCTTT.

This clone was found many times. This may come from a read error, since a much larger clone is one base off. Other DNA variants within this sample encode the same CDR3. This chain joins TRDV1 and TRDJ1, with a weak D call TRDD3 (6 bases). The CDR3 contains 15 residues. Germline V CDR1 and CDR2: TSWWSYY, QGS. The CDR3 is CALGEHLGTTDKLIF. In DNA, the CDR3 is TGCGCTCTTGGGGAACATCTGGGGACCACCGATAAACTCATCTTT.

A remark on this clone: The TCRdb protein comes from a much larger clone and disagrees with this DNA's translation at residue 8, likely due to a read error; the protein given here is derived from the DNA. The chain employs TRDV2 and TRDJ1; possible D gene TRDD3, 6 bases. Germline V gene lookup returns CDR1 GEAIGNYY and CDR2 EKD. The CDR3 is made up of 15 amino acids. Trimming stripped 4 bases from V and 0 bases from J, with 14 bases between. CDR3 DNA sequence: TGTGCCTGTGATGGACTGGGAGGTAACACCGATAAACTCATCTTT. This gives the protein CACDGLGGNTDKLIF.

This clone was recorded a few times. A much more abundant neighbour one base away suggests this may be a read error. The chain joins TRDV1 to TRDJ1; a weak D match, TRDD2 (6 bases). The length of the CDR3 is 17 residues. In germline, CDR1 is TSWWSYY, CDR2 QGS. CDR3 nucleotides: TGTGCTCTTGGGGAACTTGTACCTTCCCCAAGCGCCGATAAACCCATCTTT. This codes for CALGELVPSPSADKPIF.

As concerns this clone: The TCRdb protein, from a much larger clone, departs from this DNA's translation at residue 12, likely by read error; the protein shown derives from the DNA. This chain uses TRDV2 with TRDJ3; 10 nucleotides match TRDD3. This CDR3 region has 17 residues. Per the germline V gene, CDR1 is GEAIGNYY and CDR2 is EKD. CDR3 DNA: TGTGCCTGTGACATACTGGGGGATTCCTGGGACATCCGACAGATGTTTTTC. Amino acid sequence: CACDILGDSWDIRQMFF.